Listed here are 21 T cell receptor beta chains from one sample, sequenced in a study of T cell repertoires in aging, cancer and after chemotherapy. Multiplex touch-down PCR with TRB-A/B primers amplified rearranged V-D-J TRB sequences. MiXCR, applied by TCRdb to the multiplex PCR reads, yields one record per CDR3 protein. The sample includes around 16,000 distinct CDR3 sequences, 40% to 55% of them seen just once. TCR beta rearrangements were amplified from peripheral blood genomic DNA. Input material: blood. The receptors originated from a human donor in good health.

J is TRBJ1-4 and V is TRBV15; TRBD1 is a possible D gene (6 bases). CDR3 length equals 15 residues. From germline, CDR1 is LNHNV and CDR2 YYDKDF (reference sequence). Deletions cut 0 bases from V and 8 bases from J, with 13 bases between. The CDR3 region is CATSRDRGGGEKLFF. DNA for the CDR3: TGTGCCACCAGCAGAGATCGGGGGGGCGGAGAAAAACTGTTTTTT.

The chain uses TRBV6-1 and TRBJ2-1, with a weak D call TRBD2 (6 bases). The CDR3 spans 16 residues. Germline assignment: CDR1 MNHNS and CDR2 SASEGT. V was cut by 10 bases and J by 1 base, with 20 bases left in between. The CDR3: CATRGWGTASYNEQFF. The DNA of the CDR3 is TGTGCCACCCGCGGATGGGGGACTGCTTCCTACAATGAGCAGTTCTTC.

This clonotype showed up just a few times. V usage is TRBV19 and J usage is TRBJ2-7; 9 bases map to TRBD1. Germline V gives CDR1 LNHDA, CDR2 SQIVND (reference sequence). V trimming: 7 bases; J trimming: 0 bases; junction bases outside the gene matches: 7. The length of the CDR3 is 15 residues. The CDR3 nucleotides are TGTGCCAGTAATCCGGGACAGGGCCGCTCCTACGAGCAGTACTTC. Its translation is CASNPGQGRSYEQYF.

The V and J genes are TRBV6-2 or TRBV6-3 and TRBJ2-1, with 8 positions matching TRBD2. The trim removed 4 bases at V and 3 bases at J, leaving 5 bases unmatched. This CDR3 spans 15 amino acids. Germline-derived CDR1 and CDR2 are MNHEY and SVGEGT. The CDR3 protein is CASSSTSDFYNEQFF. The CDR3 bases are TGTGCCAGCAGTTCGACTAGCGACTTCTACAATGAGCAGTTCTTC.

The chain employs TRBV6-5 and TRBJ2-2; possibly TRBD1 for D (6 bases). CDR3 length: 15 residues. Trimming removed 6 bases at V and 0 bases at J, with 11 bases between. CDR1 is MNHEY, CDR2 SVGAGI, per germline. CDR3 nucleotides: TGTGCCAGCAGATTCGACAGGTCGAACACCGGGGAGCTGTTTTTT. Translation: CASRFDRSNTGELFF.

The V gene is TRBV19, the J gene TRBJ2-5, with 7 bases identical to TRBD1. The V segment lost 2 bases and the J segment 5 bases; nucleotides outside the gene matches: 11. Germline V gene sequence: CDR1 LNHDA, CDR2 SQIVND (reference sequence). CDR3 length equals 16 residues. CDR3 DNA sequence: TGTGCCAGTAGTATATCACGGGACAGCAAAGGCGAGACCCAGTACTTC. Protein: CASSISRDSKGETQYF.

This sequence joins TRBV19 and TRBJ2-7; TRBD1 matches 11 bases. The germline CDR1 and CDR2 sequences are LNHDA and SQIVND (reference sequence). With 5 bases clipped from V and 6 bases from J, the junction kept 15 bases outside the gene matches. This CDR3 spans 17 amino acids. The CDR3 protein is CASSRQEKGQGASEQYF. Written as DNA, the CDR3 is TGTGCCAGTAGTCGGCAGGAGAAAGGACAGGGGGCAAGCGAGCAGTACTTC.

This chain connects TRBV6-5 to TRBJ1-2, with D perhaps TRBD1 (5 bases). The germline V gene has CDR1 MNHEY and CDR2 SVGAGI. Trimming removed 6 bases at V and 7 bases at J, with 12 bases between. There are 12 residues in the CDR3. CDR3 protein: CASSHLGAGYTF. CDR3 nucleotide sequence: TGTGCCAGCAGCCACCTAGGGGCTGGCTACACCTTC.

CDR3 nucleotide sequence: TGTGCCAGCAGTCTCACGGGAGAGTGGGATCAGCCCCAGCATTTT. This gives the protein CASSLTGEWDQPQHF. The chain is built from TRBV27 and TRBJ1-5; no clear D. CDR3 size: 15 residues. V was shortened by 5 bases and J by 5 bases, with 16 bases between the two germline ends. Germline loops: CDR1 MNHEY, CDR2 SMNVEV (reference sequence).

This clonotype was observed a single time. The junction shows a germline mismatch at one end, possibly a read error. The genes are TRBV5-6 and TRBJ2-7; TRBD1 might be the D (6 bases). The CDR3 has 14 amino acids. Germline V gives CDR1 SGHDT, CDR2 YYEEEE. DNA for the CDR3: TGTGCCAGAAGCTTCCGGGACATCAGATACGAGCAGTACTTC. It encodes CARSFRDIRYEQYF.

The genes are TRBV5-5 and TRBJ1-2, with a possible D match to TRBD1 (6 bases). Germline-derived CDR1 and CDR2 are SGHKS and YYEKEE (reference sequence). CDR3 size: 14 residues. V lost 3 bases and J lost 2, with 11 bases in between. The CDR3 sequence is CASSWTAQNYGYTF. The CDR3 region has the DNA TGTGCCAGCAGCTGGACAGCCCAGAACTATGGCTACACCTTC.

The chain employs TRBV6-1 and TRBJ1-4; D might be TRBD1 (6 bases). With 6 bases removed from V and 2 bases from J, the gap between germline ends came to 10 bases. The CDR3 is 14 amino acids. In germline, CDR1 is MNHNS, CDR2 SASEGT. The CDR3 DNA reads TGTGCCAGCAGCAGGGGCGACACTAATGAAAAACTGTTTTTT. As protein: CASSRGDTNEKLFF.

By sample fraction, this clonotype is medium-sized. The chain carries TRBV29-1 and TRBJ2-5; D is ambiguous. This CDR3 spans 12 amino acids. Per germline, CDR1 SQVTM and CDR2 ANQGSEA. Trimming pared 3 bases from V and 0 bases from J, leaving 5 bases between. The CDR3 DNA follows: TGCAGCGTTGAGGCACACCAAGAGACCCAGTACTTC. The encoded protein is CSVEAHQETQYF.

This chain connects TRBV5-5 to TRBJ1-5, with unresolved D. Trimming removed 0 bases from V and 1 base from J, with 8 bases in between. There are 15 residues in the CDR3. Looked up from germline, CDR1 is SGHKS and CDR2 is YYEKEE (reference sequence). CDR3 sequence (DNA): TGTGCCAGCAGCTTGGGCAGGCCCAGCAATCAGCCCCAGCATTTT. Its protein product is CASSLGRPSNQPQHF.

This clonotype was found a few times. The genes are TRBV6-1 and TRBJ2-1; D remains unclear. The CDR3 covers 13 residues. The V end lost 7 bases, the J end lost 3 bases, and 10 bases lay between the germline ends. Germline-derived CDR1 and CDR2 are MNHNS and SASEGT. CDR3 bases: TGTGCCAGCAAAGGGATAGGCTACAATGAGCAGTTCTTC. It is translated as CASKGIGYNEQFF.

This sequence joins TRBV29-1 and TRBJ2-7, with D maybe TRBD2 (7 bases). The CDR3 has 14 amino acids. In germline, CDR1 is SQVTM, CDR2 ANQGSEA. V was cut by 5 bases and J by 3 bases, with 17 bases left in between. This CDR3 reads CSVQGGESGYEQYF. The CDR3 bases are TGCAGCGTTCAAGGGGGGGAGAGCGGCTACGAGCAGTACTTC.

The J gene is TRBJ2-1, the V gene TRBV6-4, with 10 bases aligning to TRBD2. CDR3 length equals 16 residues. The trim removed 0 bases at V and 5 bases at J, leaving 4 bases unmatched. The V gene's germline CDR1 is MRHNA and CDR2 SNTAGT. For the CDR3, the DNA is TGTGCCAGCAGTGACTCGGCGACTAGCGGGCACAATGAGCAGTTCTTC. It yields the protein CASSDSATSGHNEQFF.

The V call is TRBV29-1, the J call TRBJ2-3; 10 nucleotides match TRBD1. Germline CDR1 is SQVTM and CDR2 is ANQGSEA. V lost 2 bases and J lost 3; bases outside the gene matches: 2. This CDR3 has 14 amino acids. CDR3 in amino acids: CSVEKGQGTDTQYF. The CDR3 nucleotides read TGCAGCGTTGAAAAGGGACAGGGGACAGATACGCAGTATTTT.

The V call is TRBV6-1, the J call TRBJ2-5; no definite D call. Looked up from germline, CDR1 is MNHNS and CDR2 is SASEGT. The CDR3 has 15 amino acids. V dropped 5 bases and J dropped 2 bases, with 15 bases sitting between them. The CDR3 DNA follows: TGTGCCAGCAGTCCTAGTACTACGTATCAAGAGACCCAGTACTTC. Protein sequence: CASSPSTTYQETQYF.

The rearrangement joins TRBV5-6 to TRBJ2-1; D uncertain. CDR1 SGHDT and CDR2 YYEEEE come from the germline V gene. Trimming removed 1 base from V and 0 bases from J, with 11 bases in between. The CDR3 covers 16 residues. The CDR3 nucleotides are TGTGCCAGCAGCTTGAGGCAGACGAGCTCCTACAATGAGCAGTTCTTC. Its translation: CASSLRQTSSYNEQFF. Full variable domain (remainder filled in from reference TRBV5-6 and TRBJ2-1): DAGVTQSPTHLIKTRGQQVTLRCSPKSGHDTVSWYQQALGQGPQFIFQYYEEEERQRGNFPDRFSGHQFPNYSSELNVNALLLGDSALYLCASSLRQTSSYNEQFFGPGTRLTVL.

The chain has TRBV18 and TRBJ2-5; D possibly uses TRBD1 or TRBD2 (7 bases each). Germline V lookup: CDR1 KGHSH, CDR2 LQKENI. The CDR3 is 17 residues long. The V end was cut by 3 bases, the J end by 2 bases, with 19 bases between. CDR3 nucleotides: TGTGCCAGCTCACCTTTGGAGACAGGGAGGGGACAAGAGACCCAGTACTTC. Protein product: CASSPLETGRGQETQYF.